This T cell receptor beta chain was captured by sequencing in a study of blood T cell repertoires in COVID-19. Study context: Donors in the United States, Italy and Spain gave samples during acute or convalescent COVID-19. In each case, the material was cDNA or gDNA derived from T cells, B-cell-depleted T cells, or PBMCs.

The table lists this clone with a few counts. Germline-derived CDR1 and CDR2 are MNHEY and SVGEGT. This CDR3 contains 15 residues. Trimming left V 5 bases short and J 7 bases short, with 20 bases between. How the authors handled the data: Amplification from reference gene primers served as the basis for estimated nucleated cell counts. This table comes from immunoSEQ multiplex PCR, and its TCRdb copy is limited to in-frame clones, with some not included. V and J calls and clone size come straight from that table; D and trimming were deduced from the DNA. The top ten hold roughly 22% of the sample, which has about 57,000 clones, roughly 82% seen once.

Material for sequencing was peripheral blood. The chain links TRBV6-2 or TRBV6-3 to TRBJ1-2, with D possibly TRBD1 on 5 matching bases. The receptor comes from a woman aged 55-69 years with acute or convalescent COVID-19. The CDR3 DNA reads TGTGCCAGCAGTAGATCGTGGCAGGGTGGCTCTGGCTACACCTTC. The encoded protein is CASSRSWQGGSGYTF.